What follows describes a single TCR beta chain. Antigen specificity is unknown. This specimen comes from a study of T cell responses to AZD1222 COVID-19 vaccine. TCRdb keeps only in-frame clones here, not all; method: immunoSEQ multiplex PCR. The listing contains about 140,000 clones. Whole-study results and caveats: Close to half of all spike-specific TCRs reportedly target regions of the variants that are unmutated. After the peak T cell response, and only then, were repertoires sampled. Elevations in Spike-specific TCR breadth and depth followed administration of two AZD1222 doses. Distributed over spike, vaccine-associated CD4 TCRs predominated at 160-218 and 743-854.

Germline assignment: CDR1 MNHEY and CDR2 SVGAGI. The CDR3 loop spans 13 amino acids. The V gene end was trimmed by 8 bases and the J gene end by 9 bases; junction bases not matched to a gene: 7. Sequenced input: peripheral blood. This rearrangement joins TRBV6-5 to TRBJ1-6, with TRBD1 identical over 7 bases. The clonotype originates from an adult in good health. The CDR3 here is CASSRGLSSPLHF. The CDR3, as DNA: TGTGCCAGCTCGAGGGGGCTGAGTTCACCCCTCCACTTT.